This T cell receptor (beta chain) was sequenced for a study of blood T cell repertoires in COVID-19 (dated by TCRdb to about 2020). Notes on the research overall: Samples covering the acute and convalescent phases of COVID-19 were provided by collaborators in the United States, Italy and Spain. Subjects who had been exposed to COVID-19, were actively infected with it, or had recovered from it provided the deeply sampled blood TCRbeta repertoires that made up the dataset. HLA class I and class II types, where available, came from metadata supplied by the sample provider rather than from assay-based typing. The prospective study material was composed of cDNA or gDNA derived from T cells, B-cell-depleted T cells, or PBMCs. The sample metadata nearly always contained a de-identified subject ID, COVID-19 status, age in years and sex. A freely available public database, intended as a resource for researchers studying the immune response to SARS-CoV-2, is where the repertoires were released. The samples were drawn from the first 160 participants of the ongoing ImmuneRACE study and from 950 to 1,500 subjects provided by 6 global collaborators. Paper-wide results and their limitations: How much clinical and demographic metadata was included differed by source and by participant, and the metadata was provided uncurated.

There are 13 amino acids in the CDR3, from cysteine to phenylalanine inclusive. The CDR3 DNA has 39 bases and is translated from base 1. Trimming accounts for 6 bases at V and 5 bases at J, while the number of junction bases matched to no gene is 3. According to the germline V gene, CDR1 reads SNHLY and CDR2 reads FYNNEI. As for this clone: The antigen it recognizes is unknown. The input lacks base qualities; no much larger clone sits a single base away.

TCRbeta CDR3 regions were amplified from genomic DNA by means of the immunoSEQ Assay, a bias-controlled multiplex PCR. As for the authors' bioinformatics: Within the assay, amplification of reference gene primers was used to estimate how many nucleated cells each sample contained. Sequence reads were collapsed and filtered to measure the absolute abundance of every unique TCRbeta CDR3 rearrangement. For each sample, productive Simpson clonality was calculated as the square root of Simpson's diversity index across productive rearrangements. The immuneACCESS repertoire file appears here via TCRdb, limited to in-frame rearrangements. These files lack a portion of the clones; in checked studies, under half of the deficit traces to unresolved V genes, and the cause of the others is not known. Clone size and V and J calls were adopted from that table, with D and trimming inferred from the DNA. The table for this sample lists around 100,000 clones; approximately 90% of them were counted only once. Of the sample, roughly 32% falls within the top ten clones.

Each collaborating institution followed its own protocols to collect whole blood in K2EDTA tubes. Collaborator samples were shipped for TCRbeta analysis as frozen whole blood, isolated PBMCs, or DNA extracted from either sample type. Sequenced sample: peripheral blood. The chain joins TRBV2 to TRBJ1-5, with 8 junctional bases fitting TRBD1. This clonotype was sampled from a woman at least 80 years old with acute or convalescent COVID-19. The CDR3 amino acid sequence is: CASRPGQDQPQHF. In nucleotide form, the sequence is TGTGCCAGCAGACCGGGACAGGATCAGCCCCAGCATTTT.